One and the same sample provided the 10 T cell receptor beta chains below, sequenced in a study of T-cell reconstitution after alpha-beta-depleted transplantation in children. Construction of the TCRbeta library involved unique molecular identifiers. Via MiXCR, TCRdb re-called the PCR reads, giving one row per CDR3 protein. The sample holds about 340,000 distinct CDR3 sequences, over 9% seen once. This specimen consisted of PBMCs from the stem cell graft donor, obtained from the stem cell graft. All receptors come from a human donor who donated a stem cell graft to a child with acute lymphoblastic leukemia.

This chain uses TRBV7-6 with TRBJ2-3; 10 bases match TRBD1. The CDR3 totals 17 residues. V shed 2 bases, J shed 2 bases, and the junction held 7 bases outside the gene matches. Germline V CDR1 and CDR2: SGHVS, FNYEAQ. The chain's CDR3 is CASSLRGTGDYTDTQYF. For the CDR3, the DNA is TGTGCCAGCAGCTTACGAGGGACAGGGGATTACACAGATACGCAGTATTTT.

The table lists this clonotype with a few counts. The chain has TRBV7-9 and TRBJ1-2; TRBD1 is a possible D gene (6 bases). Germline lookup yields CDR1 SEHNR and CDR2 FQNEAQ (reference sequence). V shed 4 bases and J shed 4 bases, with 13 bases lying between them. There are 14 residues in the CDR3. The CDR3 protein is CASSSSTGPYGYTF. The CDR3 coding sequence is TGTGCCAGCAGCTCCTCGACAGGCCCCTATGGCTACACCTTC.

This clonotype was counted many times. J is TRBJ2-4 and V is TRBV20-1; D uncertain. The germline CDR1 and CDR2 sequences are DFQATT and SNEGSKA (reference sequence). Trimming cost V 4 bases and J 5 bases, with 3 bases left between them. The CDR3 is made up of 10 amino acids. The chain's CDR3 is CSAIQNIQYF. The CDR3 region has the DNA TGCAGTGCTATACAAAACATTCAGTACTTC.

V and J are TRBV12-3 or TRBV12-4 and TRBJ2-1; a weak D match, TRBD1 (6 bases). The CDR3 is 16 amino acids. The V end lost 2 bases, the J end lost 7 bases, and 18 bases lay between the germline ends. CDR3 sequence (DNA): TGTGCCAGCAGTTTAATTCCGCCGGGGACACCAAATGAGCAGTTCTTC. The encoded protein is CASSLIPPGTPNEQFF.

This clonotype appeared a few times. This sequence joins TRBV20-1 and TRBJ2-3; D is possibly TRBD2 (7 bases). CDR3 length equals 13 residues. CDR1 is DFQATT and CDR2 is SNEGSKA in the germline V gene (reference sequence). Trimming took 3 bases from V and 4 from J, leaving 11 bases between them. The CDR3 DNA sequence: TGCAGTGCTAGGGGAGGGGGTGCAGATACGCAGTATTTT. Protein sequence: CSARGGGADTQYF.

In its sample, this clonotype was seen a few times. The V and J genes are TRBV12-3 or TRBV12-4 and TRBJ2-1; 8 bases are shared with TRBD2. The trim removed 1 base at V and 2 bases at J, leaving 4 bases unmatched. The length of the CDR3 is 16 residues. The DNA for the CDR3 is TGTGCCAGCAGTTTAGTCCCAGCGGGGGCCTACAATGAGCAGTTCTTC. Translating it yields CASSLVPAGAYNEQFF.

This clonotype was counted only a few times. The rearrangement links TRBV5-6 to TRBJ2-1; no definite D call. CDR3 size: 16 residues. Looked up from germline, CDR1 is SGHDT and CDR2 is YYEEEE. Trimming took 0 bases from V and 6 from J, leaving 16 bases between them. As DNA, the CDR3 is TGTGCCAGCAGCTTGGGTCCGGACCACACCGTCAATGAGCAGTTCTTC. It codes for CASSLGPDHTVNEQFF.

This chain connects TRBV5-1 to TRBJ2-7; 8 bases fit TRBD1. The CDR3 covers 14 residues. Germline lookup yields CDR1 SGHRS and CDR2 YFSETQ. V was clipped by 5 bases and J by 2 bases; unmatched bases: 6. The CDR3 sequence: CASRAGTGPYEQYF. CDR3 nucleotides: TGCGCCAGCAGAGCCGGGACAGGACCCTACGAGCAGTACTTC.

This clonotype was counted only a few times. The chain has TRBV7-8 and TRBJ2-7; D might be TRBD2 (5 bases). The CDR3 loop spans 14 amino acids. The ends were cut back, 4 bases at V and 3 bases at J, with 13 bases in the middle. Per germline, CDR1 SGHVS and CDR2 FQNEAQ. The CDR3 protein is CASSYQRWGYEQYF. The CDR3 DNA reads as TGTGCCAGCAGCTACCAGCGGTGGGGCTACGAGCAGTACTTC.

This clonotype was seen a few times. The V call is TRBV29-1, the J call TRBJ2-1; tentatively, D is TRBD2 (6 bases). The length of the CDR3 is 12 residues. The ends were cut back, 6 bases at V and 5 bases at J, with 11 bases in the middle. The V gene's germline CDR1 is SQVTM and CDR2 ANQGSEA. The CDR3 protein is CSVTGLHNEQFF. CDR3 bases: TGCAGCGTCACGGGACTGCACAATGAGCAGTTCTTC.